This passage covers 30 T cell receptor beta chains from one sample sequenced in a study. Each CDR3 protein gets one entry after TCRdb re-called the RT-PCR reads with MiXCR. The data hold approximately 6,500 distinct CDR3 sequences, with roughly 90% observed a single time. Sequences were obtained from memory CD4+ T cells from blood. The receptors come from a female donor in good health, serving as a healthy control.

Worth noting for this clonotype: This beta chain is a stray read from a library made for alpha chains; its abundance is not meaningful. The chain employs TRBV6-1 and TRBJ2-5; a weak D match, TRBD2 (6 bases). The CDR3 is 13 amino acids. Germline values: CDR1 MNHNS, CDR2 SASEGT. Trimming left V 6 bases short and J 3 bases short, with 11 bases between. The CDR3 nucleotides are TGTGCCAGCAGGGAGGGAGAAAAAGAGACCCAGTACTTC. Translated, it gives CASREGEKETQYF.

As to this clonotype: Found in a library prepared for alpha chains, this beta chain is an off-target read, and its abundance has little meaning. The chain couples TRBV5-5 to TRBJ2-3; 7 bases line up with TRBD1. Germline trimming cut 6 bases from V and 2 bases from J; bases unmatched to any gene: 6. The CDR3 has 14 residues. CDR1 is SGHKS and CDR2 is YYEKEE in the germline V gene (reference sequence). As DNA, the CDR3 is TGTGCCAGCACCAAGGACAGGACCACAGATACGCAGTATTTT. This encodes CASTKDRTTDTQYF.

Details on this clonotype: Compared with germline, one end of the junction differs, possibly owing to a read error. Because the library targeted alpha chains, this beta chain is an off-target read whose size means little. The V and J genes are TRBV5-1 and TRBJ2-7; 9 nucleotides agree with TRBD2. The CDR3 totals 13 residues. Germline V gene data show CDR1 as SGHRS and CDR2 as YFSETQ. DNA for the CDR3: TGCGCCAGCAGCTTGGGGGCTAGCGGGGCCCAACAATTC. The encoded protein is CASSLGASGAQQF.

As regards this clonotype: Since it is a stray read in a library aimed at alpha chains, this beta chain has a size that is not meaningful. The chain is built from TRBV4-2 and TRBJ2-1, with TRBD2 identical over 13 bases. Germline trimming cut 2 bases from V and 5 bases from J; bases unmatched to any gene: 6. Germline V CDR1 and CDR2: LGHNA, YNFKEQ. This CDR3 is 17 amino acids long. This CDR3 is CASSQSLGTSGNNEQFF. CDR3 sequence (DNA): TGTGCCAGCAGCCAAAGTCTCGGGACTAGCGGGAACAATGAGCAGTTCTTC.

Note on this clonotype: As an off-target read in a library built for alpha chains, this beta chain has a frequency of little significance. V is TRBV10-2 and J is TRBJ2-7, with 8 bases matching TRBD2. V lost 7 bases to trimming and J lost 6 bases; unmatched junction nucleotides: 8. The germline V gene encodes CDR1 WSHSY and CDR2 SAAADI. The CDR3 sequence is 13 residues long. CDR3 DNA: TGCGCCAGCAACAAAGGACTAGCCGGCGAGCAGTACTTC. Encoded protein: CASNKGLAGEQYF.

Comments on this clonotype: Because the library targeted alpha chains, this beta chain is an off-target read whose size means little. The gene calls are TRBV11-2 and TRBJ2-1; tentatively, D is TRBD2 (5 bases). Deletions cut 0 bases from V and 0 bases from J, with 12 bases between. Germline V CDR1 and CDR2: SGHAT, FQNNGV. This CDR3 region has 17 residues. In nucleotides, the CDR3 is TGTGCCAGCAGCTTAGAGATGGGTAGCGCCTCCTACAATGAGCAGTTCTTC. Translated: CASSLEMGSASYNEQFF.

This clonotype is a singleton in its sample. Because this beta chain is a stray read in a library intended to capture alpha chains, its abundance should not be given much weight. The genes are TRBV10-3 and TRBJ1-2, with D perhaps TRBD1 (6 bases). The CDR3 extends over 13 amino acids. The germline CDR1 and CDR2 sequences are ENHRY and SYGVKD. V was pared by 3 bases and J by 5 bases, with 10 bases between. The CDR3 here is CAISDIQGYGYTF. The CDR3 DNA reads TGTGCCATCAGTGATATTCAGGGGTATGGCTACACCTTC.

About this clonotype: Found in a library prepared for alpha chains, this beta chain is an off-target read, and its abundance has little meaning. V and J are TRBV7-2 and TRBJ2-7; 9 nucleotides align to TRBD2. Germline CDR1 SGHTA, CDR2 FQGNSA. After removal of 6 bases from V and 1 base from J, the junction contained 4 bases not matched to a gene. The CDR3 is made up of 14 amino acids. The CDR3 region is CASRKGLASYEQYF. The CDR3 nucleotides read TGTGCCAGCAGGAAGGGACTAGCTTCCTACGAGCAGTACTTC.

In this sample, this clonotype turned up a few times. Found in a library prepared for alpha chains, this beta chain is an off-target read, and its abundance has little meaning. This chain uses TRBV20-1 with TRBJ1-6; 7 positions match TRBD1. The V segment lost 3 bases and the J segment 10 bases; nucleotides outside the gene matches: 6. Germline V gene sequence: CDR1 DFQATT, CDR2 SNEGSKA (reference sequence). This CDR3 contains 13 residues. CDR3 sequence (DNA): TGCAGTGCTAGCCGACAGGGTGGGTCACCCCTCCACTTT. The encoded protein is CSASRQGGSPLHF.

A word on this clonotype: The library was designed around alpha chains, so this beta chain is a stray read whose abundance carries little weight. The chain has TRBV6-1 and TRBJ2-1; TRBD2 agrees at 9 bases. V shed 5 bases and J 4 bases; nucleotides not matched to a gene: 6. This CDR3 spans 15 amino acids. CDR1 MNHNS and CDR2 SASEGT come from the germline V gene. CDR3: CASSLSGSEYNEQFF. CDR3 nucleotides: TGTGCCAGCAGTCTTAGCGGGAGTGAGTACAATGAGCAGTTCTTC.

As regards this clonotype: This beta chain appears as a stray read in a library generated for alpha chains; its size is not informative. The chain has TRBV5-1 and TRBJ2-1; 8 positions agree with TRBD1. The CDR3 runs to 16 residues. V dropped 0 bases and J dropped 6; count of bases not matched to a gene: 8. Germline V gene lookup returns CDR1 SGHRS and CDR2 YFSETQ. CDR3 DNA: TGCGCCAGCAGCTTGGCTCGGACAGGGTCGGCCAATGAGCAGTTCTTC. Translated: CASSLARTGSANEQFF.

In regard to this clonotype: Because the library targeted alpha chains, this beta chain is an off-target read whose size means little. The rearrangement links TRBV5-1 to TRBJ2-5; possibly TRBD2 for D (6 bases). V dropped 0 bases and J dropped 1 base, with 7 bases sitting between them. The CDR3 totals 14 residues. In germline, CDR1 is SGHRS, CDR2 YFSETQ. The CDR3 bases are TGCGCCAGCAGCTTGGGGGGGGTCCAAGAGACCCAGTACTTC. Translation: CASSLGGVQETQYF.

Remarks on this clonotype: This beta chain is off target for a library built for alpha chains, so its abundance means little. J is TRBJ2-5 and V is TRBV4-3, with 7 bases that match TRBD2. Trimming removed 0 bases from V and 5 bases from J; junction bases left unmatched: 3. The germline V gene has CDR1 LGHNA and CDR2 YSLEER. CDR3 size: 14 residues. Here the CDR3 DNA reads TGCGCCAGCAGCCAAGAATACGGGGGGGAGACCCAGTACTTC. Residues: CASSQEYGGETQYF.

Regarding this clonotype: This beta chain appears as a stray read in a library generated for alpha chains; its size is not informative. V and J are TRBV7-7 and TRBJ2-1; 10 nucleotides align to TRBD2. CDR3 length equals 16 residues. The V gene's germline CDR1 is SSHAT and CDR2 FNYEAQ (reference sequence). Unmatched junction bases numbered 11, after V lost 6 bases and J lost 6 bases. The CDR3 nucleotides read TGTGCCAGCAGTTCTACTAGCGGGGCCTCCCTCAATGAGCAGTTCTTC. Protein product: CASSSTSGASLNEQFF.

Notes on this clonotype: The library was designed around alpha chains, so this beta chain is a stray read whose abundance carries little weight. The CDR3 DNA reads as TGCAGTGCTAGAGATTCGCGGGGCACGAACACCGGGGAGCTGTTTTTT. Protein: CSARDSRGTNTGELFF. The V gene is TRBV20-1, the J gene TRBJ2-2, with D possibly matching TRBD2 (6 bases). This CDR3 has 16 residues. Trimming pared 0 bases from V and 0 bases from J, leaving 11 bases between. From germline, CDR1 is DFQATT and CDR2 SNEGSKA (reference sequence).

Concerning this clonotype itself: This beta chain came through as a stray read in a library set up for alpha chains, and its size says little. V usage is TRBV9 and J usage is TRBJ2-7; D is uncertain. V was pared by 4 bases and J by 4 bases, with 21 bases between. The CDR3 runs 16 residues. The germline gives CDR1 SGDLS, CDR2 YYNGEE. The CDR3 nucleotides are TGTGCCAGCAGCCCCGGAACGGATTTAAAATTATACGAGCAGTACTTC. It is translated as CASSPGTDLKLYEQYF. Looking up the rest from reference TRBV9 and TRBJ2-7 gives the full variable domain: DSGVTQTPKHLITATGQRVTLRCSPRSGDLSVYWYQQSLDQGLQFLIQYYNGEERAKGNILERFSAQQFPDLHSELNLSSLELGDSALYFCASSPGTDLKLYEQYFGPGTRLTVT.

In regard to this clonotype: This beta chain was picked up by a library intended for alpha chains and is off target, so its count carries little meaning. The rearrangement uses TRBV3-1 and TRBJ2-4; 12 nucleotides match TRBD2. Per germline, CDR1 LGHDT and CDR2 YNNKEL (reference sequence). After removal of 6 bases from V and 5 bases from J, the junction contained 8 bases not matched to a gene. The CDR3 has 16 amino acids. The CDR3 loop reads CASSSGLAGYQNIQYF. Written as DNA, the CDR3 is TGTGCCAGCAGTTCTGGACTAGCGGGATACCAAAACATTCAGTACTTC.

On this clonotype itself: Since it is a stray read in a library aimed at alpha chains, this beta chain has a size that is not meaningful. V usage is TRBV6-2 or TRBV6-3 and J usage is TRBJ2-1, with 10 bases fitting TRBD1. Per germline, CDR1 MNHEY and CDR2 SVGEGT. The CDR3 is 12 residues long. V lost 5 bases and J lost 10; bases outside the gene matches: 2. The CDR3 bases are TGTGCCAGCAGTGACAGGGGGCGCGAGCAGTTCTTC. It codes for CASSDRGREQFF.

About this clonotype itself: Found in a library prepared for alpha chains, this beta chain is an off-target read, and its abundance has little meaning. J is TRBJ1-1 and V is TRBV10-3; D possibly corresponds to TRBD1 (6 bases). This CDR3 has 13 amino acids. The germline V and J ends were trimmed by 5 bases and 11 bases, with 18 bases remaining between them. Germline CDR1 is ENHRY and CDR2 is SYGVKD. DNA for the CDR3: TGTGCCATCAGTCCCTCTCAGGGGCGAGAGGCTTTCTTT. As protein: CAISPSQGREAFF.

This clonotype has a handful of counts. As an off-target read in a library built for alpha chains, this beta chain has a frequency of little significance. The rearrangement uses TRBV7-3 and TRBJ2-2; unclear D gene. The germline gives CDR1 SGHTA, CDR2 FQGTGA. The CDR3 spans 13 residues. V shed 1 base and J shed 4 bases, with 4 bases lying between them. The CDR3 loop is CASSLKATGELFF. In DNA form, the CDR3 reads TGTGCCAGCAGCTTAAAAGCCACCGGGGAGCTGTTTTTT.

To note about this clonotype: Being off target in a library aimed at alpha chains, this beta chain has a size of little meaning. This sequence joins TRBV6-1 and TRBJ2-2; 8 bases agree with TRBD2. Trimming removed 8 bases from V and 0 bases from J; junction bases left unmatched: 5. This CDR3 region has 15 residues. Germline CDR1 is MNHNS and CDR2 is SASEGT. The CDR3, as DNA: TGTGCCAGCGCGCCGGGACTAGCGAACACCGGGGAGCTGTTTTTT. Protein: CASAPGLANTGELFF.

A remark on this clonotype: This beta chain was picked up by a library intended for alpha chains and is off target, so its count carries little meaning. This chain uses TRBV20-1 with TRBJ1-1, with D possibly matching TRBD1 (5 bases). Trimming took 0 bases from V and 0 from J, leaving 11 bases between them. Looked up from germline, CDR1 is DFQATT and CDR2 is SNEGSKA (reference sequence). CDR3 length equals 15 residues. CDR3 sequence: CSARDQRGVNTEAFF. As DNA, the CDR3 is TGCAGTGCTAGAGACCAACGGGGGGTGAACACTGAAGCTTTCTTT.

Details on this clonotype: Since it is a stray read in a library aimed at alpha chains, this beta chain has a size that is not meaningful. The chain links TRBV20-1 to TRBJ1-2, with 12 bases that match TRBD1. CDR1 and CDR2 (germline): DFQATT, SNEGSKA (reference sequence). CDR3 size: 19 residues. The J segment lost 4 bases and the V segment lost 2 bases, leaving 17 bases of the junction unmatched. The CDR3: CSARQLSLGTGGAAYGYTF. In DNA, the CDR3 is TGCAGTGCTAGACAACTCAGCCTCGGGACAGGGGGCGCGGCCTATGGCTACACCTTC.

On this clonotype itself: This beta chain was picked up by a library intended for alpha chains and is off target, so its count carries little meaning. J is TRBJ2-7 and V is TRBV20-1; 11 bases line up with TRBD1. V shed 5 bases, J shed 6 bases, and the junction held 12 bases outside the gene matches. Germline lookup yields CDR1 DFQATT and CDR2 SNEGSKA (reference sequence). This CDR3 is built from 15 residues. In nucleotides, the CDR3 is TGCAGTGCTGCCGATCCCGGGACAGGGGGTAGCGAGCAGTACTTC. It codes for CSAADPGTGGSEQYF.

Turning to this clonotype: This beta chain appears as a stray read in a library generated for alpha chains; its size is not informative. The V gene is TRBV7-2, the J gene TRBJ2-3; 7 bases align to TRBD2. This CDR3 spans 15 amino acids. Per the germline V gene, CDR1 is SGHTA and CDR2 is FQGNSA. With V trimmed by 6 bases and J by 11 bases, 17 bases remained unmatched. Here the CDR3 DNA reads TGTGCCAGCAGTCCATCGGGACGCCGGGGGGTAGGGCAGTATTTT. The encoded protein is CASSPSGRRGVGQYF.

Regarding this clonotype: This beta chain came through as a stray read in a library set up for alpha chains, and its size says little. V and J are TRBV7-9 and TRBJ2-2, with 9 bases matching TRBD2. Germline CDR1 and CDR2: SEHNR and FQNEAQ (reference sequence). The J segment lost 6 bases and the V segment lost 5 bases, leaving 10 bases of the junction unmatched. This CDR3 has 16 residues. As DNA, the CDR3 is TGTGCCAGCAGCGCGCCCAGGGGACTAGCAGCCGGGGAGCTGTTTTTT. Protein sequence: CASSAPRGLAAGELFF.

With respect to this clonotype: This beta chain turned up in a library designed for alpha chains; as an off-target read, its abundance says little. The CDR3 coding sequence is TGTGCCATCAGTGTAGGACAGGGGAATCGAGAGACCCAGTACTTC. Translated: CAISVGQGNRETQYF. The rearrangement uses TRBV10-3 and TRBJ2-5; 9 bases line up with TRBD1. The CDR3 is made up of 15 amino acids. Germline V CDR1 and CDR2: ENHRY, SYGVKD. V lost 4 bases and J lost 4; bases outside the gene matches: 7.

In its sample, this clonotype was seen a few times. Since the library was made to target alpha chains, this beta chain is a stray read and its abundance is not meaningful. This chain connects TRBV6-4 to TRBJ2-6; maybe TRBD1 (6 bases). This CDR3 has 14 residues. V shed 6 bases and J shed 16 bases, with 22 bases lying between them. Germline V CDR1 and CDR2: MRHNA, SNTAGT. CDR3 DNA sequence: TGTGCCAGCAGCCCGGACAGAGCCGGCCGCCTTCTGACTTTC. This translates into CASSPDRAGRLLTF.

On this clonotype: This beta chain lies outside the target of a library built for alpha chains; its clone size means little. The chain links TRBV7-2 to TRBJ2-5; 10 positions match TRBD1. The CDR3 runs to 15 residues. Looked up from germline, CDR1 is SGHTA and CDR2 is FQGNSA. V trimming: 5 bases; J trimming: 5 bases; junction bases outside the gene matches: 8. CDR3: CASSLRQGAGETQYF. The CDR3 DNA sequence: TGTGCCAGCAGCCTCCGACAGGGGGCCGGGGAGACCCAGTACTTC.

This clonotype was seen a single time. Little can be read into the size of this beta chain, an off-target read in a library designed for alpha chains. The chain combines TRBV4-2 with TRBJ2-5; 9 bases are shared with TRBD2. The CDR3 is made up of 17 amino acids. Looked up from germline, CDR1 is LGHNA and CDR2 is YNFKEQ. Trimming cost V 1 base and J 5 bases; bases outside gene matches: 11. CDR3: CASSQAAGASGVETQYF. CDR3 DNA sequence: TGTGCCAGCAGCCAAGCGGCCGGGGCTAGCGGGGTGGAGACCCAGTACTTC.